The T cell receptor (beta chain) under discussion was sequenced for a study of T cell responses to AZD1222 COVID-19 vaccine. CDR1 KGHSH and CDR2 LQKENI come from the germline V gene. Trimming removed 10 bases at V and 1 base at J, with 13 bases between. The CDR3 has 13 residues. Generated by immunoSEQ multiplex PCR, the TCRdb table keeps only in-frame clones and is missing some. The data contain around 100,000 clones, roughly 89% of them singletons. Sequences were derived from peripheral blood, sampled on day 0 of AZD1222 vaccination. The chain has TRBV18 and TRBJ1-1; TRBD1 might be the D (6 bases). This receptor was identified in an adult in good health. The CDR3 loop is CATLGQTNTEAFF. CDR3 sequence (DNA): TGTGCCACCCTCGGACAGACGAACACTGAAGCTTTCTTT.